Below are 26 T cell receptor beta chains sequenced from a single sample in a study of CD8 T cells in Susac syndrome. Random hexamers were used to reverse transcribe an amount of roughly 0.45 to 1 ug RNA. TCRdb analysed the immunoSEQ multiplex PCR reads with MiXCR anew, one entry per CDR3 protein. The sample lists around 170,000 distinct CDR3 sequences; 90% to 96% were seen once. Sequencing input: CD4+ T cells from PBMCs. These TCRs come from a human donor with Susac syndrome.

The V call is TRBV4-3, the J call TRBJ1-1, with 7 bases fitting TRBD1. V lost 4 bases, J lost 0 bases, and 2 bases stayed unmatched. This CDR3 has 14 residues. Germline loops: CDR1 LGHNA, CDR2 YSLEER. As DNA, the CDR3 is TGCGCCAGCAGCCGGGGGACAGTGAACACTGAAGCTTTCTTT. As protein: CASSRGTVNTEAFF.

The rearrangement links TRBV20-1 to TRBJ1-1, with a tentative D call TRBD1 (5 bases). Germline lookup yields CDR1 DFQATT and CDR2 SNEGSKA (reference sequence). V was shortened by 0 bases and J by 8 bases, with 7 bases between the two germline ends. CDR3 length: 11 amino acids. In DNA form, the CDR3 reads TGCAGTGCTAGAGAGAACAGGGAAGCTTTCTTT. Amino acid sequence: CSARENREAFF.

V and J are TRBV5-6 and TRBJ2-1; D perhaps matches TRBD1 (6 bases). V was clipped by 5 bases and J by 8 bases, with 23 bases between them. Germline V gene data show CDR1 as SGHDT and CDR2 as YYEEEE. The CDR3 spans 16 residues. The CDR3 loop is CASSLQGRRLGYEQFF. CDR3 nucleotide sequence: TGTGCCAGCAGTCTACAGGGACGACGCCTCGGCTATGAGCAGTTCTTC.

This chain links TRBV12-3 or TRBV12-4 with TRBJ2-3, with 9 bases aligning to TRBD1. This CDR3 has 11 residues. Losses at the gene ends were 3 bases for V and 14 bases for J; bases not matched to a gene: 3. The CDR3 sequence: CASSLGQGAYF. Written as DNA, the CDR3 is TGTGCCAGCAGTTTGGGACAGGGAGCGTATTTT.

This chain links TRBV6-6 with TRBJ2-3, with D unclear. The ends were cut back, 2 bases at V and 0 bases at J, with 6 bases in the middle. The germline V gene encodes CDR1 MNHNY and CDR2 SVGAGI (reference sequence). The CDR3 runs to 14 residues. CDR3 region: CASSYGDSTDTQYF. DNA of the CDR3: TGTGCCAGCAGTTACGGAGACAGCACAGATACGCAGTATTTT.

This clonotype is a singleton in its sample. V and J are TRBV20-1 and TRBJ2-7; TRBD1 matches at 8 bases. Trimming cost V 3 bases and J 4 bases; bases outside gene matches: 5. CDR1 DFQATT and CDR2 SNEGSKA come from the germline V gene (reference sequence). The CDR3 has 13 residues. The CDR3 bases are TGCAGTGCTAGGGACAGGGCCCCGTACGAGCAGTACTTC. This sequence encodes CSARDRAPYEQYF.

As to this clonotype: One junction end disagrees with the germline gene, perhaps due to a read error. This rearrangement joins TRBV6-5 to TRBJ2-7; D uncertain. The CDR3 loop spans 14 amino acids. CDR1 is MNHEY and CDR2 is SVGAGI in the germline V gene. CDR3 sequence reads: CASSPDFISYVQYF. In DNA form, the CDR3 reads TGTGCCAGCAGCCCCGACTTCATCTCCTACGTGCAGTACTTC.

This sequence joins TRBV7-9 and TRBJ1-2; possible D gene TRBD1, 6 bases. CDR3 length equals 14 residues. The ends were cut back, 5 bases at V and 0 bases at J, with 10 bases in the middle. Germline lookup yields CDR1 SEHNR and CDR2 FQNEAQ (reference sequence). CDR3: CASSRDTTNYGYTF. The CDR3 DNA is TGTGCCAGCAGCCGGGACACTACTAACTATGGCTACACCTTC.

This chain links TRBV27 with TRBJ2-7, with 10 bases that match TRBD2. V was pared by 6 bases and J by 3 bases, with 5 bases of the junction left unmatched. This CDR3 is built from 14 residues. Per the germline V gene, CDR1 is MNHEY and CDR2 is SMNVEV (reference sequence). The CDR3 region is CASRVSGGFYEQYF. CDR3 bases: TGTGCCAGCAGAGTTAGCGGGGGGTTCTACGAGCAGTACTTC.

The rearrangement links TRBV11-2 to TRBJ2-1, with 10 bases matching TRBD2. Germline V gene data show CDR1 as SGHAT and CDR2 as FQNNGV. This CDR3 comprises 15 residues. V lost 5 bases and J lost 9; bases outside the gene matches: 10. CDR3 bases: TGTGCCAGCAGCCCTGCTAGCGGGGGATTCAGTGAGCAGTTCTTC. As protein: CASSPASGGFSEQFF.

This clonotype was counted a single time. For the CDR3, the DNA is TGTGCCACCAGCAGGATCAATCAGCCCCAGCATTTT. Protein product: CATSRINQPQHF. The J gene is TRBJ1-5, the V gene TRBV15, with no clear D. The CDR3 length is 12 residues. Germline V CDR1 and CDR2: LNHNV, YYDKDF (reference sequence). Trimming left V 3 bases short and J 3 bases short, with 3 bases between.

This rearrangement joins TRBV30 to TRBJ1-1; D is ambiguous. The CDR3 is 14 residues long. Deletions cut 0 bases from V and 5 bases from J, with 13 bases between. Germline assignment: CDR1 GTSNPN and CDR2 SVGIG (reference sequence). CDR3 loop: CAWSVRAEGTEAFF. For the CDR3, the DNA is TGTGCCTGGAGTGTACGGGCGGAAGGGACTGAAGCTTTCTTT.

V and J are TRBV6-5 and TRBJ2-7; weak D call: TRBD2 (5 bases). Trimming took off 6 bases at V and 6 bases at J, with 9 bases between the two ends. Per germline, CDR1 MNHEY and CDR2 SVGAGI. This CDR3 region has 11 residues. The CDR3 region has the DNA TGTGCCAGCAGGCTCCGGGGCGAGCAGTACTTC. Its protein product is CASRLRGEQYF.

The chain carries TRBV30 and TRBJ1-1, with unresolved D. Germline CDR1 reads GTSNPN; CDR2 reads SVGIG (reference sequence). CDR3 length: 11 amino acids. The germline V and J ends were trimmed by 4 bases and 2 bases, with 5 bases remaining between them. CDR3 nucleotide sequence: TGTGCCTGGAACCTCAACACTGAAGCTTTCTTT. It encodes CAWNLNTEAFF.

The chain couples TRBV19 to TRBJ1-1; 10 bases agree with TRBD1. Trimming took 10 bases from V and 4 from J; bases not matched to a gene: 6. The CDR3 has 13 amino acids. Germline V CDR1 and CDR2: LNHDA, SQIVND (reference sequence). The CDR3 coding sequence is TGTGCCACTGCGGGACAGGGGTTCACTGAAGCTTTCTTT. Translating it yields CATAGQGFTEAFF.

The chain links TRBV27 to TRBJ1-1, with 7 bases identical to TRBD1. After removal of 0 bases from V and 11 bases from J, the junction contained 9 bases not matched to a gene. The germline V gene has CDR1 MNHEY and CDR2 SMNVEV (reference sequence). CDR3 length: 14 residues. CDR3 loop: CASSLSPQGLEAFF. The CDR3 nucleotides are TGTGCCAGCAGTTTATCCCCACAGGGGTTGGAGGCTTTCTTT.

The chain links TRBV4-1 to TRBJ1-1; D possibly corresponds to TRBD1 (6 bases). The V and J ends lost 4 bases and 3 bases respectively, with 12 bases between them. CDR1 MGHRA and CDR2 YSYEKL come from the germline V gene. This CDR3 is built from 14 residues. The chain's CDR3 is CASSPQGRDTEAFF. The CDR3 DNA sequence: TGCGCCAGCAGCCCACAGGGACGGGACACTGAAGCTTTCTTT.

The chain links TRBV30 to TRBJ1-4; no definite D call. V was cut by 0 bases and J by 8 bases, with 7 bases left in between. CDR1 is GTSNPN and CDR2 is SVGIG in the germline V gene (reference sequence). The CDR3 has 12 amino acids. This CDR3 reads CAWSVVEEKLFF. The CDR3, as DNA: TGTGCCTGGAGTGTAGTCGAGGAAAAACTGTTTTTT.

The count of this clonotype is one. Here the CDR3 DNA reads TGTGCCAGCAGTTACTCGGGCGTCAGGGGGAGGAACACTGAAGCTTTCTTT. As protein: CASSYSGVRGRNTEAFF. The chain links TRBV6-5 to TRBJ1-1; 7 positions agree with TRBD1. The CDR3 totals 17 residues. The germline V gene encodes CDR1 MNHEY and CDR2 SVGAGI. With V trimmed by 0 bases and J by 1 base, 8 bases remained unmatched.

CDR3 protein: CAWIGARVGETQYF. Written as DNA, the CDR3 is TGTGCCTGGATCGGGGCCAGGGTCGGTGAGACCCAGTACTTC. The rearrangement uses TRBV30 and TRBJ2-5, with D perhaps matching TRBD1 or TRBD2 (5 bases each). CDR1 is GTSNPN and CDR2 is SVGIG in the germline V gene (reference sequence). Trimming stripped 4 bases from V and 5 bases from J, with 17 bases between. CDR3 size: 14 residues.

The CDR3 nucleotides read TGCGCCAGCAGCTTGGGAAAGCAGGGTACAGATACGCAGTATTTT. Its translation is CASSLGKQGTDTQYF. This chain connects TRBV5-1 to TRBJ2-3, with D possibly matching TRBD1 (5 bases). Germline lookup yields CDR1 SGHRS and CDR2 YFSETQ. The CDR3 length is 15 residues. V lost 0 bases and J lost 3, with 11 bases in between. Looking up the rest from reference TRBV5-1 and TRBJ2-3 gives the full variable domain: KAGVTQTPRYLIKTRGQQVTLSCSPISGHRSVSWYQQTPGQGLQFLFEYFSETQRNKGNFPGRFSGRQFSNSRSEMNVSTLELGDSALYLCASSLGKQGTDTQYFGPGTRLTVL.

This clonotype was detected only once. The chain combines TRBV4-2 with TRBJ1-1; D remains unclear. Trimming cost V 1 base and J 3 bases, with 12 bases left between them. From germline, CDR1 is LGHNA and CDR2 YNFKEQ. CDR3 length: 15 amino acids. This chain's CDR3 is CASSQALEGYTEAFF. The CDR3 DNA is TGTGCCAGCAGCCAAGCCCTTGAGGGTTACACTGAAGCTTTCTTT.

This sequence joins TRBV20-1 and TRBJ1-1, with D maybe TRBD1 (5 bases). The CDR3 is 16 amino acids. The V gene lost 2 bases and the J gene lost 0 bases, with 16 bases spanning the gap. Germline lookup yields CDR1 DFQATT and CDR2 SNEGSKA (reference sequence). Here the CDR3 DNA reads TGCAGTGCTAGAAACCACAGGATAATGATGAACACTGAAGCTTTCTTT. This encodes CSARNHRIMMNTEAFF.

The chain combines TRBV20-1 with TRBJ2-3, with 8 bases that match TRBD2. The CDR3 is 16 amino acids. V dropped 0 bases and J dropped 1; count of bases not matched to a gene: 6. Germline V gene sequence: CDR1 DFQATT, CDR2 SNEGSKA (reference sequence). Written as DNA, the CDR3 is TGCAGTGCTAGAGACCCCATGCGGGGGGGCACAGATACGCAGTATTTT. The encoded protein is CSARDPMRGGTDTQYF.

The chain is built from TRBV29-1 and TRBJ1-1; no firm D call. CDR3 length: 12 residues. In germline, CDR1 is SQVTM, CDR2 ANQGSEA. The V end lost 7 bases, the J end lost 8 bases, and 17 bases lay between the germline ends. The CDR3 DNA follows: TGCAGCGCCGCCAACTTGGGAGGGGAAGCTTTCTTT. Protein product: CSAANLGGEAFF. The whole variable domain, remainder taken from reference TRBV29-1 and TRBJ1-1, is SAVISQKPSRDICQRGTSLTIQCQVDSQVTMMFWYRQQPGQSLTLIATANQGSEATYESGFVIDKFPISRPNLTFSTLTVSNMSPEDSSIYLCSAANLGGEAFFGQGTRLTVV.

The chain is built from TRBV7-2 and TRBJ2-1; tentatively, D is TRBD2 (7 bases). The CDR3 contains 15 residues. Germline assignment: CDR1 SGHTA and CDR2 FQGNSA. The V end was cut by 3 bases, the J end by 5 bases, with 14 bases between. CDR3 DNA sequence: TGTGCCAGCAGCTTTAAGCGGGACAAACACAATGAGCAGTTCTTC. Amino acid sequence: CASSFKRDKHNEQFF.